These 20 T cell receptor beta chains came from one sample sequenced in a study of T cell repertoires in urothelial bladder cancer. Clones were sequenced by immunoSEQ multiplex PCR, and TCRdb holds only the in-frame ones, with some missing. The table records fewer than 15,000 clones, 66% of them present only once. The material sequenced was tumor-infiltrating cells from bladder cancer. These receptors all come from a human donor with urothelial carcinoma.

The chain has TRBV7-2 and TRBJ2-7; 10 nucleotides match TRBD1. The J segment lost 7 bases and the V segment lost 5 bases, leaving 8 bases of the junction unmatched. The CDR3 runs to 14 residues. The germline V gene encodes CDR1 SGHTA and CDR2 FQGNSA. CDR3 amino acids: CASSPGQGRGEQYF. The CDR3 DNA reads as TGTGCCAGCAGCCCGGGACAGGGGCGAGGGGAGCAGTACTTC.

This rearrangement joins TRBV5-4 to TRBJ2-5; TRBD1 is a possible D gene (5 bases). Germline CDR1 SGHNT, CDR2 YYREEE (reference sequence). This CDR3 is built from 14 residues. Trimming removed 4 bases at V and 1 base at J, with 11 bases between. This CDR3 is CASSLLDTQETQYF. The CDR3 region has the DNA TGTGCCAGCAGCCTCCTGGACACCCAAGAGACCCAGTACTTC.

This clone was counted a single time. The V call is TRBV6-5, the J call TRBJ2-2; D possibly corresponds to TRBD2 (7 bases). Trimming took 2 bases from V and 6 from J, leaving 16 bases between them. Germline V lookup: CDR1 MNHEY, CDR2 SVGAGI. CDR3 length: 16 amino acids. CDR3 DNA: TGTGCCAGCAGTTACGGGGGGGCGGGTGGAGCCGGGGAGCTGTTTTTT. Translation gives CASSYGGAGGAGELFF.

V usage is TRBV11-3 and J usage is TRBJ2-1; 15 bases align to TRBD2. V gave up 3 bases and J gave up 3 bases; unmatched junction bases: 3. The CDR3 contains 17 residues. The germline CDR1 and CDR2 sequences are SGHNT and YENEEA. The CDR3 protein is CASSLGLAGGLYNEQFF. CDR3 coding DNA: TGTGCCAGCAGCTTGGGACTAGCGGGGGGCCTCTACAATGAGCAGTTCTTC.

The rearrangement joins TRBV11-3 to TRBJ2-1; TRBD1 matches 11 bases. Germline CDR1 is SGHNT and CDR2 is YENEEA. This CDR3 has 16 residues. J lost 3 bases, V lost 5 bases, and 6 bases had no gene match. The CDR3 protein is CASSPGGTGGYNEQFF. CDR3 sequence (DNA): TGTGCCAGCAGCCCGGGCGGGACAGGGGGCTACAATGAGCAGTTCTTC. Full variable domain (outside the CDR3, taken from reference TRBV11-3 and TRBJ2-1): EAGVVQSPRYKIIEKKQPVAFWCNPISGHNTLYWYLQNLGQGPELLIRYENEEAVDDSQLPKDRFSAERLKGVDSTLKIQPAELGDSAVYLCASSPGGTGGYNEQFFGPGTRLTVL.

The rearrangement uses TRBV5-4 and TRBJ2-1; the match to TRBD2 covers 11 bases. Trimming took 1 base from V and 7 from J; bases not matched to a gene: 1. The germline V gene has CDR1 SGHNT and CDR2 YYREEE (reference sequence). The CDR3 has 14 amino acids. CDR3 in amino acids: CASSLSSGGNEQFF. The CDR3 DNA is TGTGCCAGCAGCTTGTCTAGCGGGGGGAATGAGCAGTTCTTC. The full variable domain, its missing parts supplied by reference TRBV5-4 and TRBJ2-1, is ETGVTQSPTHLIKTRGQQVTLRCSSQSGHNTVSWYQQALGQGPQFIFQYYREEENGRGNFPPRFSGLQFPNYSSELNVNALELDDSALYLCASSLSSGGNEQFFGPGTRLTVL.

The chain combines TRBV6-6 with TRBJ2-7; perhaps D is TRBD1 or TRBD2 (5 bases each). Trimming stripped 5 bases from V and 7 bases from J, with 15 bases between. The CDR3 sequence is 13 residues long. CDR1 is MNHNY, CDR2 SVGAGI, per germline (reference sequence). CDR3 DNA: TGTGCCAGCAGTCTTGGGACGGCGAGGGAGCAGTACTTC. Translated, it gives CASSLGTAREQYF.

The chain uses TRBV19 and TRBJ2-7; no clear D gene. The CDR3 consists of 15 residues. The germline CDR1 and CDR2 sequences are LNHDA and SQIVND (reference sequence). Trimming took 5 bases from V and 3 from J, leaving 17 bases between them. The DNA for the CDR3 is TGTGCCAGTAGTGCCTCAGCCCTGCTAAACTACGAGCAGTACTTC. It translates to CASSASALLNYEQYF. The full variable domain, completed using reference TRBV19 and TRBJ2-7, is DGGITQSPKYLFRKEGQNVTLSCEQNLNHDAMYWYRQDPGQGLRLIYYSQIVNDFQKGDIAEGYSVSREKKESFPLTVTSAQKNPTAFYLCASSASALLNYEQYFGPGTRLTVT.

This clone came up once. The chain is built from TRBV4-3 and TRBJ1-1; no clear D. V lost 1 base to trimming and J lost 1 base, with 4 bases between them. The CDR3 consists of 13 residues. Germline loops: CDR1 LGHNA, CDR2 YSLEER. CDR3 coding DNA: TGCGCCAGCAGCCAAGGGGCGAACACTGAAGCTTTCTTT. Translating gives CASSQGANTEAFF.

The chain has TRBV19 and TRBJ2-2; 8 bases fit TRBD1. The CDR3 is made up of 14 amino acids. Germline loops: CDR1 LNHDA, CDR2 SQIVND (reference sequence). The J segment lost 7 bases and the V segment lost 6 bases, leaving 7 bases of the junction unmatched. The CDR3 region is CASRRTGTDGELFF. The CDR3 region has the DNA TGTGCCAGTAGGAGGACAGGGACGGACGGGGAGCTGTTTTTT. The full variable domain, completed using reference TRBV19 and TRBJ2-2, is DGGITQSPKYLFRKEGQNVTLSCEQNLNHDAMYWYRQDPGQGLRLIYYSQIVNDFQKGDIAEGYSVSREKKESFPLTVTSAQKNPTAFYLCASRRTGTDGELFFGEGSRLTVL.

The rearrangement joins TRBV7-9 to TRBJ1-1; D unclear. Germline CDR1 reads SEHNR; CDR2 reads FQNEAQ (reference sequence). The CDR3 is 15 amino acids. V was shortened by 2 bases and J by 1 base, with 11 bases between the two germline ends. The CDR3 spells CASSLTRDANTEAFF. The CDR3 nucleotides read TGTGCCAGCAGCTTAACCCGGGATGCGAACACTGAAGCTTTCTTT.

This clone was found a few times. The V and J genes are TRBV30 and TRBJ1-4; 10 bases are a match to TRBD1. The germline gives CDR1 GTSNPN, CDR2 SVGIG (reference sequence). The CDR3 totals 12 residues. The J segment lost 8 bases and the V segment lost 8 bases, leaving 5 bases of the junction unmatched. The CDR3 nucleotides read TGTGCCCGACAGGGGGCACGGGAAAAACTGTTTTTT. Residues: CARQGAREKLFF.

V usage is TRBV6-1 and J usage is TRBJ1-5, with D perhaps TRBD1 (5 bases). Trimming pared 6 bases from V and 1 base from J, leaving 13 bases between. The CDR3 consists of 15 residues. Looked up from germline, CDR1 is MNHNS and CDR2 is SASEGT. The CDR3 DNA follows: TGTGCCAGCAGGCCCCAGGGAGCGAGCAATCAGCCCCAGCATTTT. Protein sequence: CASRPQGASNQPQHF.

The chain links TRBV5-1 to TRBJ1-2, with unresolved D. This CDR3 comprises 13 residues. Trimming left V 4 bases short and J 8 bases short, with 15 bases between. Germline-derived CDR1 and CDR2 are SGHRS and YFSETQ. The CDR3: CASSARQMGGYTF. The CDR3 coding sequence is TGCGCCAGCAGCGCTCGGCAAATGGGGGGCTACACCTTC. Together with reference TRBV5-1 and TRBJ1-2, the CDR3 gives the full variable domain: KAGVTQTPRYLIKTRGQQVTLSCSPISGHRSVSWYQQTPGQGLQFLFEYFSETQRNKGNFPGRFSGRQFSNSRSEMNVSTLELGDSALYLCASSARQMGGYTFGSGTRLTVV.

The chain joins TRBV7-3 to TRBJ2-3, with D maybe TRBD2 (5 bases). The CDR3 consists of 16 residues. The V and J ends lost 5 bases and 3 bases respectively, with 18 bases between them. Germline V lookup: CDR1 SGHTA, CDR2 FQGTGA. CDR3 DNA sequence: TGTGCCAGCAGCCAGGCCGGGATTTTGGGGACAGATACGCAGTATTTT. This codes for CASSQAGILGTDTQYF.

This rearrangement joins TRBV19 to TRBJ2-1; D perhaps matches TRBD1 (6 bases). Per the germline V gene, CDR1 is LNHDA and CDR2 is SQIVND (reference sequence). V lost 5 bases to trimming and J lost 4 bases, with 15 bases between them. This CDR3 spans 15 amino acids. CDR3 DNA: TGTGCCAGTAGTTCCCAGGGGTGGGGTTACAATGAGCAGTTCTTC. Its protein product is CASSSQGWGYNEQFF.

The chain links TRBV5-6 to TRBJ2-1, with 8 bases matching TRBD1. J lost 0 bases, V lost 4 bases, and 15 bases had no gene match. The germline gives CDR1 SGHDT, CDR2 YYEEEE. The CDR3 spans 19 residues. In nucleotides, the CDR3 is TGTGCCAGCAGCCCCACGGACAGGGCCCAAATCCACTCCTACAATGAGCAGTTCTTC. This sequence encodes CASSPTDRAQIHSYNEQFF.

V usage is TRBV18 and J usage is TRBJ1-4, with a tentative D call TRBD1 (6 bases). V lost 4 bases to trimming and J lost 5 bases, with 11 bases between them. This CDR3 is built from 14 residues. Germline V gene sequence: CDR1 KGHSH, CDR2 LQKENI. CDR3 residues: CASSRQERNEKLFF. CDR3 in DNA: TGTGCCAGCTCACGACAGGAGCGCAATGAAAAACTGTTTTTT. The whole variable domain, remainder taken from reference TRBV18 and TRBJ1-4, is NAGVMQNPRHLVRRRGQEARLRCSPMKGHSHVYWYRQLPEEGLKFMVYLQKENIIDESGMPKERFSAEFPKEGPSILRIQQVVRGDSAAYFCASSRQERNEKLFFGSGTQLSVL.

This clone was counted only a few times. The V and J genes are TRBV30 and TRBJ1-6, with a possible D match to TRBD1 (5 bases). The germline CDR1 and CDR2 sequences are GTSNPN and SVGIG (reference sequence). Trimming took 5 bases from V and 0 from J, leaving 11 bases between them. The CDR3 has 15 residues. The CDR3 nucleotides read TGTGCCTGGGGAGCAGGGAGCTCCTATAATTCACCCCTCCACTTT. Protein: CAWGAGSSYNSPLHF.

This clone was observed once. The chain combines TRBV15 with TRBJ1-4; TRBD1 aligns across 10 bases. Germline CDR1 and CDR2: LNHNV and YYDKDF (reference sequence). The CDR3 runs 17 residues. V shed 1 base and J 8 bases; nucleotides not matched to a gene: 10. DNA for the CDR3: TGTGCCACCAGCAGAGGCGGAAGACAGGGGGCAGGAGAAAAACTGTTTTTT. It is translated as CATSRGGRQGAGEKLFF.